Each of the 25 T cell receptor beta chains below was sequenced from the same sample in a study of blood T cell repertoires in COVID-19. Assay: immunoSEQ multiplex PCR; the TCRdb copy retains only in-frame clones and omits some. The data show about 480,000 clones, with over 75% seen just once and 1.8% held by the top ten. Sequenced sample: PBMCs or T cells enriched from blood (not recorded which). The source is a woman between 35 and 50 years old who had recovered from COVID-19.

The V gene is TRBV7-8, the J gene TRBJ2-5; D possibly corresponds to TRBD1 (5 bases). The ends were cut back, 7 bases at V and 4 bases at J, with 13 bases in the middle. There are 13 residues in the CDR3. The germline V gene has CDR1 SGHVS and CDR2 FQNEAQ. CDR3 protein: CASTGREGETQYF. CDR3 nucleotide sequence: TGTGCCAGCACCGGCAGGGAAGGAGAGACCCAGTACTTC. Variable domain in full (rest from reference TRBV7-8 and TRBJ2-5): GAGVSQSPRYKVAKRGQDVALRCDPISGHVSLFWYQQALGQGPEFLTYFQNEAQLDKSGLPSDRFFAERPEGSVSTLKIQRTQQEDSAVYLCASTGREGETQYFGPGTRLLVL.

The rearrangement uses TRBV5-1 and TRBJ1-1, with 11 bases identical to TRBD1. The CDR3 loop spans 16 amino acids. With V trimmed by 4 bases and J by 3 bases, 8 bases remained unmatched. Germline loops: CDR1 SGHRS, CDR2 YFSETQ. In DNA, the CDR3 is TGCGCCAGCAGCCTCGGACAGGGGGCCGGGTACACTGAAGCTTTCTTT. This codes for CASSLGQGAGYTEAFF.

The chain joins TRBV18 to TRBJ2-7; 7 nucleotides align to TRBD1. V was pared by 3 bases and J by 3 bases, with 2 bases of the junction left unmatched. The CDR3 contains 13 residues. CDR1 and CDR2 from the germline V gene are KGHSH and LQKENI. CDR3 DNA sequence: TGTGCCAGCTCACCGGGACAGCGCTACGAGCAGTACTTC. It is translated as CASSPGQRYEQYF.

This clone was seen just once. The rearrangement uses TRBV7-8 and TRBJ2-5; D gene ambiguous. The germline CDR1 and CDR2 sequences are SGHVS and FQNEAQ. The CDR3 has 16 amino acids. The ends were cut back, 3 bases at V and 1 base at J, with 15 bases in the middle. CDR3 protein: CASSFASRSGQETQYF. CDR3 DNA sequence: TGTGCCAGCAGCTTTGCGAGCAGGTCAGGCCAAGAGACCCAGTACTTC. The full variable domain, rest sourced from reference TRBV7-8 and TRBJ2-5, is GAGVSQSPRYKVAKRGQDVALRCDPISGHVSLFWYQQALGQGPEFLTYFQNEAQLDKSGLPSDRFFAERPEGSVSTLKIQRTQQEDSAVYLCASSFASRSGQETQYFGPGTRLLVL.

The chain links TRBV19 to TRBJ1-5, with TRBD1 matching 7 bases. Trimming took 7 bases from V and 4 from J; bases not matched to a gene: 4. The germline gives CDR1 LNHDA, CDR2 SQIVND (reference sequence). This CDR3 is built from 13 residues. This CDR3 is CASKGARNQPQHF. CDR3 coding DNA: TGTGCCAGTAAGGGGGCTCGGAATCAGCCCCAGCATTTT.

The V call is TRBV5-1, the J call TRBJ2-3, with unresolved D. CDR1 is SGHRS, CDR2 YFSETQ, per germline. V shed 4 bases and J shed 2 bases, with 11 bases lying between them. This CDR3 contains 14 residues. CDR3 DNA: TGCGCCAGCAGCCCACACAGAGACACAGATACGCAGTATTTT. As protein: CASSPHRDTDTQYF.

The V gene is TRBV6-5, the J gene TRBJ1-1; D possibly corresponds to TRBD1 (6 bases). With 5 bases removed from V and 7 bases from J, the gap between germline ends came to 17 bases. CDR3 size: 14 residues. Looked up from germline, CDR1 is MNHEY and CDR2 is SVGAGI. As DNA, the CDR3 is TGTGCCAGCAGTCGTCCAGAAAGGGGGGGTGAAGCTTTCTTT. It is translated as CASSRPERGGEAFF.

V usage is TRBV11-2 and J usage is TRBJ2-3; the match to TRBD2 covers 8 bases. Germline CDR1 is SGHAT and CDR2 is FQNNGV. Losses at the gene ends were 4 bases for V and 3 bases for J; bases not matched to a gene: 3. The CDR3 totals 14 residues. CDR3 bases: TGTGCCAGCAGCTCGTTAGCGGGGACAGATACGCAGTATTTT. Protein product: CASSSLAGTDTQYF.

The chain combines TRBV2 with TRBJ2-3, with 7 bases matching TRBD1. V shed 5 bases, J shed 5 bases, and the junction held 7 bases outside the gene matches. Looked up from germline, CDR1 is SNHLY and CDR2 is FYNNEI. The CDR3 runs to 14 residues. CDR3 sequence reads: CASSLQGQGDTQYF. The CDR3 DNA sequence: TGTGCCAGCAGTTTACAGGGGCAGGGAGATACGCAGTATTTT.

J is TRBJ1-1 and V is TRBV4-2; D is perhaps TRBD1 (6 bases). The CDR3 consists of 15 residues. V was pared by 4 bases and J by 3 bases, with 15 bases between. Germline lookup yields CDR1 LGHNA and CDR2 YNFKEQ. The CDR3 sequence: CASSRLQGGDTEAFF. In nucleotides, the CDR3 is TGTGCCAGCAGCCGGCTACAGGGAGGGGACACTGAAGCTTTCTTT.

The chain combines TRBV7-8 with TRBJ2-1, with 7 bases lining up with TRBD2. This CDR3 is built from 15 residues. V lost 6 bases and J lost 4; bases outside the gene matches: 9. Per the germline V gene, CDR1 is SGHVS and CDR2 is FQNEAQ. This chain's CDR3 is CASSPGLQTYNEQFF. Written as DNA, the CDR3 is TGTGCCAGCAGTCCGGGACTACAGACTTACAATGAGCAGTTCTTC.

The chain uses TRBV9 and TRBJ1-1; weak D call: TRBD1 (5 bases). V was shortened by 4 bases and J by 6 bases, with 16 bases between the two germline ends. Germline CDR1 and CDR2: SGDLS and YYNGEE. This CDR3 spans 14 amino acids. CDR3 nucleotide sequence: TGTGCCAGCAGCCGAGGCGGGGCAGTAGCTGAAGCTTTCTTT. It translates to CASSRGGAVAEAFF.

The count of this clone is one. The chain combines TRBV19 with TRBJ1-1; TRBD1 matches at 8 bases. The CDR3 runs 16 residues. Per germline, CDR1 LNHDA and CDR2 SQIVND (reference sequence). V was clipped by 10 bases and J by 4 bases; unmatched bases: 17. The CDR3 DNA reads TGTGCCATATCCCGTTTTGGGGGGACAGGCGTCACTGAAGCTTTCTTT. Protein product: CAISRFGGTGVTEAFF.

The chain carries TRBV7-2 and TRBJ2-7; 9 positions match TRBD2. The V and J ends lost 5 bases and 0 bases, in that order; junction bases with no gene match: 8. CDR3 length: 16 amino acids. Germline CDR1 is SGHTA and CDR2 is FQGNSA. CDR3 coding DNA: TGTGCCAGCAGCGAAGATACTAGCGGGTCCTCCTACGAGCAGTACTTC. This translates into CASSEDTSGSSYEQYF.

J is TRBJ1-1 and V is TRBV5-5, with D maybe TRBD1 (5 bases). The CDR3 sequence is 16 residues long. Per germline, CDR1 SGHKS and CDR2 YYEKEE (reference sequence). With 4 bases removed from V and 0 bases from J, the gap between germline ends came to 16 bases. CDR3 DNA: TGTGCCAGCAGCAAACGTATGGGGGGGATGAACACTGAAGCTTTCTTT. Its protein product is CASSKRMGGMNTEAFF.

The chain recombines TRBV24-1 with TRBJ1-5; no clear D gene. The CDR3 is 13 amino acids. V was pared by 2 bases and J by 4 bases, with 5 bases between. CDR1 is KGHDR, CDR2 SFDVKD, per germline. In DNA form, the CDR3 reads TGTGCCACCAGTGATTGGGAGAATCAGCCCCAGCATTTT. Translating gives CATSDWENQPQHF.

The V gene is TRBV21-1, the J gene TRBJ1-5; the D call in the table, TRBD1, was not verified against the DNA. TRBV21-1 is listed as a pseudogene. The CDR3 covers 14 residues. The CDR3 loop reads CASRSRGLYQPQHF. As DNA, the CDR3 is TGTGCCAGCAGAAGCAGGGGGCTCTATCAGCCCCAGCATTTT.

CDR3 protein: CACGPGGNQPQHF. CDR3 in DNA: TGTGCCTGCGGGCCGGGAGGCAATCAGCCCCAGCATTTT. The V and J genes are TRBV6-5 and TRBJ1-5, with D hard to call. Germline V lookup: CDR1 MNHEY, CDR2 SVGAGI. The V end lost 11 bases, the J end lost 2 bases, and 13 bases lay between the germline ends. The CDR3 runs to 13 residues.

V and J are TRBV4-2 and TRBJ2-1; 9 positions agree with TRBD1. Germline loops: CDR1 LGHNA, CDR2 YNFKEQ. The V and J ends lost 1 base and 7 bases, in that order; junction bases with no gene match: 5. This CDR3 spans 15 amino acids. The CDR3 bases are TGTGCCAGCAGCCAAGTACAGACAGGGGGGAATGAGCAGTTCTTC. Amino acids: CASSQVQTGGNEQFF.

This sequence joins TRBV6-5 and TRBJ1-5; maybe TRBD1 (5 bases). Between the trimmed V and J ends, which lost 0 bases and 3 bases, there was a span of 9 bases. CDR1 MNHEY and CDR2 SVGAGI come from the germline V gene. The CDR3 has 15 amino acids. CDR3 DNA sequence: TGTGCCAGCAGTTACTCGAAGGGGTCCAATCAGCCCCAGCATTTT. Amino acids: CASSYSKGSNQPQHF.

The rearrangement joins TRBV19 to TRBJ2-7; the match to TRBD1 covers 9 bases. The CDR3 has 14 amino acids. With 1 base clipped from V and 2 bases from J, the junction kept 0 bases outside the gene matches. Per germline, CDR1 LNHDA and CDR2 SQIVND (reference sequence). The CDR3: CASSIGTGAYEQYF. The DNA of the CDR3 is TGTGCCAGTAGTATAGGGACAGGGGCCTACGAGCAGTACTTC.

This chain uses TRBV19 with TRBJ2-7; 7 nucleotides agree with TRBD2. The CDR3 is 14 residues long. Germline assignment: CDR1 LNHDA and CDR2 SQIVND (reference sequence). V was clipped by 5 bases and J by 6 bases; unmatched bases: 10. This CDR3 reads CASSRGGSAGEQYF. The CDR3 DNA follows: TGTGCCAGTAGTCGTGGCGGGAGTGCAGGCGAGCAGTACTTC.

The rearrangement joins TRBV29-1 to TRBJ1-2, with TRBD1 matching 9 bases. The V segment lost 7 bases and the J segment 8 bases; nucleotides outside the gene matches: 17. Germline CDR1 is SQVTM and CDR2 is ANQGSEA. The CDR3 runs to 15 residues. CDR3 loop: CSADPTGGAFSGYTF. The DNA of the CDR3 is TGCAGCGCTGACCCCACAGGGGGCGCATTCTCCGGCTACACCTTC.

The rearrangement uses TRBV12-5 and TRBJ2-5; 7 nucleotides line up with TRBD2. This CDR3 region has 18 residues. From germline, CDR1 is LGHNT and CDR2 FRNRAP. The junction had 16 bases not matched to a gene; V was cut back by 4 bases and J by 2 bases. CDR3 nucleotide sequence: TGTGCTAGTGGTTCGCCGGTTTGGAGCGGGGCGAGTCAAGAGACCCAGTACTTC. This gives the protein CASGSPVWSGASQETQYF.

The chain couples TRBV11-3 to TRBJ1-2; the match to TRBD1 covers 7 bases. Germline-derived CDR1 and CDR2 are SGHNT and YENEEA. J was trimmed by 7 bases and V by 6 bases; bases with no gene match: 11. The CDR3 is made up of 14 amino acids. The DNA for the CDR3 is TGTGCCAGCAGACCCGGGACAGCTGTTTCTGGCTACACCTTC. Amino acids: CASRPGTAVSGYTF.